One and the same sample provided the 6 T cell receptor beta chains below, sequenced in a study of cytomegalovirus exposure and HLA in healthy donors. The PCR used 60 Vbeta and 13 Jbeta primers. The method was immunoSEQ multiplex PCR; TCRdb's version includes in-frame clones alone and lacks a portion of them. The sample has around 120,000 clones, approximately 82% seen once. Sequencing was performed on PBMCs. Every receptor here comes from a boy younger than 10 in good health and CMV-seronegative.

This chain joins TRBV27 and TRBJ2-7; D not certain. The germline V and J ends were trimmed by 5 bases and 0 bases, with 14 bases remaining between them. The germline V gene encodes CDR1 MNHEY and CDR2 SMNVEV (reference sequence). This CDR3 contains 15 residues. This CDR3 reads CASSPSGPSSYEQYV. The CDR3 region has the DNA TGTGCCAGCAGTCCCTCTGGGCCCTCCTCCTACGAGCAGTACGTC.

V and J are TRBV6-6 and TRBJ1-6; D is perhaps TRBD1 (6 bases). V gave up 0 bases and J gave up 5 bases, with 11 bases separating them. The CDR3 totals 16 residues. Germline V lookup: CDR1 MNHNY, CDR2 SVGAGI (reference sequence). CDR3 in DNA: TGTGCCAGCAGTTACTCGAGGGGGATGGATAATTCACCCCTCCACTTT. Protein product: CASSYSRGMDNSPLHF.

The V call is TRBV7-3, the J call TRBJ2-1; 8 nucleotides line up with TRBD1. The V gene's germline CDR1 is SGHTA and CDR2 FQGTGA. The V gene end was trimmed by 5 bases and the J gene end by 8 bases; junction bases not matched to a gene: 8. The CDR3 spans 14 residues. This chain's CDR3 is CASSPQGAGDEQFF. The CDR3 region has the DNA TGTGCCAGCAGCCCCCAGGGGGCGGGCGATGAGCAGTTCTTC.

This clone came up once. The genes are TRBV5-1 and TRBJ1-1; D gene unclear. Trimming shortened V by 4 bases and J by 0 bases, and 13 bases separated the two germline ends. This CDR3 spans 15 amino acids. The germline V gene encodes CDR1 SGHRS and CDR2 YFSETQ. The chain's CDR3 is CASSPNFGLNTEAFF. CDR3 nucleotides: TGCGCCAGCAGCCCTAACTTCGGTCTGAACACTGAAGCTTTCTTT.

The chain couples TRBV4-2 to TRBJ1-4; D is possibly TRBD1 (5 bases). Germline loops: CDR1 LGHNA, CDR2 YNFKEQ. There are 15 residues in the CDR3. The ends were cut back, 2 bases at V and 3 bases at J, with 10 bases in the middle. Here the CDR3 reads CASSQLGHANEKLFF. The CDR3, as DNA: TGTGCCAGCAGCCAACTAGGACATGCTAATGAAAAACTGTTTTTT.

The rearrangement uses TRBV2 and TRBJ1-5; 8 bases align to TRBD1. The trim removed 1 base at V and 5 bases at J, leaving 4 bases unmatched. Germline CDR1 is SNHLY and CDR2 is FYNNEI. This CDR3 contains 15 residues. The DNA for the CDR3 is TGTGCCAGCAGTGAAGTGGGACAGGAATATCAGCCCCAGCATTTT. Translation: CASSEVGQEYQPQHF.